What follows are 20 T cell receptor beta chains derived from one specimen sequenced in a study of cytomegalovirus exposure and HLA in healthy donors. The data were produced by immunoSEQ multiplex PCR, yet TCRdb's version contains in-frame clones alone and is incomplete. Of fewer than 350,000 clones listed, roughly 90% were seen once; the top ten hold roughly 0.93%. Sequencing was performed on PBMCs. All receptors come from a woman aged 18-29 years in good health and CMV-seronegative.

This chain uses TRBV4-1 with TRBJ1-5, with D perhaps matching TRBD1 (6 bases). CDR1 and CDR2 (germline): MGHRA, YSYEKL. Trimming took off 1 base at V and 2 bases at J, with 18 bases between the two ends. CDR3 length: 18 amino acids. CDR3 DNA: TGCGCCAGCAGCCAAGGGGTCGGGGGGGCCGTGGGCAATCAGCCCCAGCATTTT. Its protein product is CASSQGVGGAVGNQPQHF.

V and J are TRBV5-1 and TRBJ1-1; 8 bases match TRBD1. V trimming: 4 bases; J trimming: 9 bases; junction bases outside the gene matches: 14. This CDR3 region has 15 residues. The germline V gene encodes CDR1 SGHRS and CDR2 YFSETQ. The CDR3 region has the DNA TGCGCCAGCAGCCTCATCACACAGGGGGGAGGAAAAGCTTTCTTT. The encoded protein is CASSLITQGGGKAFF.

The chain joins TRBV7-2 to TRBJ2-1; possible D gene TRBD2, 7 bases. This CDR3 is built from 16 residues. Trimming stripped 4 bases from V and 2 bases from J, with 15 bases between. The germline CDR1 and CDR2 sequences are SGHTA and FQGNSA. DNA for the CDR3: TGTGCCAGCAGCTCCAATGGGGGGGGCACCTACAATGAGCAGTTCTTC. Translation gives CASSSNGGGTYNEQFF.

This chain joins TRBV28 and TRBJ1-2, with a possible D match to TRBD1 (5 bases). Per germline, CDR1 MDHEN and CDR2 SYDVKM. The germline V and J ends were trimmed by 3 bases and 5 bases, with 10 bases remaining between them. This CDR3 is 13 amino acids long. CDR3 loop: CASSFVTDYGYTF. The CDR3 nucleotides read TGTGCCAGCAGTTTTGTGACAGATTATGGCTACACCTTC.

V is TRBV10-3 and J is TRBJ2-1; D might be TRBD1 (5 bases). Germline-derived CDR1 and CDR2 are ENHRY and SYGVKD. With 0 bases removed from V and 2 bases from J, the gap between germline ends came to 8 bases. The CDR3 is made up of 15 amino acids. CDR3 in DNA: TGTGCCATCAGTGAGTCCAGGGCCCCCTACAATGAGCAGTTCTTC. This sequence encodes CAISESRAPYNEQFF.

This clone has a handful of counts. The rearrangement links TRBV6-6 to TRBJ1-2, with D maybe TRBD1 (6 bases). CDR3 size: 14 residues. Trimming removed 6 bases at V and 3 bases at J, with 14 bases between. Per the germline V gene, CDR1 is MNHNY and CDR2 is SVGAGI (reference sequence). The CDR3 sequence: CASRPPGAHYGYTF. The CDR3 DNA sequence: TGTGCCAGCAGACCCCCAGGGGCGCACTATGGCTACACCTTC.

The count of this clone is one. The chain uses TRBV7-2 and TRBJ2-7, with D unclear. The CDR3 loop spans 14 amino acids. The germline V and J ends were trimmed by 1 base and 3 bases, with 10 bases remaining between them. CDR1 is SGHTA, CDR2 FQGNSA, per germline. CDR3 in amino acids: CASSLDEPSYEQYF. The DNA for the CDR3 is TGTGCCAGCAGCTTAGATGAACCCAGCTACGAGCAGTACTTC. The full variable domain, completed using reference TRBV7-2 and TRBJ2-7, is GAGVSQSPSNKVTEKGKDVELRCDPISGHTALYWYRQSLGQGLEFLIYFQGNSAPDKSGLPSDRFSAERTGGSVSTLTIQRTQQEDSAVYLCASSLDEPSYEQYFGPGTRLTVT.

The chain uses TRBV2 and TRBJ1-4; no firm D call. CDR1 SNHLY and CDR2 FYNNEI come from the germline V gene. V was trimmed by 10 bases and J by 0 bases, leaving 15 bases between them. This CDR3 is built from 15 residues. The CDR3 here is CATQRRIATNEKLFF. The CDR3 bases are TGTGCCACCCAGAGGAGAATTGCAACTAATGAAAAACTGTTTTTT.

The chain couples TRBV11-2 to TRBJ2-7; the match to TRBD2 covers 7 bases. The CDR3 runs to 16 residues. Germline loops: CDR1 SGHAT, CDR2 FQNNGV. V was clipped by 4 bases and J by 3 bases; unmatched bases: 12. The CDR3 protein is CASSSFSSGGIYEQYF. CDR3 bases: TGTGCCAGCAGCTCTTTCTCGTCGGGGGGAATCTACGAGCAGTACTTC.

The chain has TRBV9 and TRBJ2-7; 9 bases fit TRBD1. Germline trimming cut 3 bases from V and 4 bases from J; bases unmatched to any gene: 5. The length of the CDR3 is 14 residues. Germline assignment: CDR1 SGDLS and CDR2 YYNGEE. CDR3: CASSAGQGGYEQYF. In DNA, the CDR3 is TGTGCCAGCAGCGCGGGACAGGGAGGTTACGAGCAGTACTTC.

This chain joins TRBV28 and TRBJ1-1; 9 bases map to TRBD1. Germline CDR1 MDHEN, CDR2 SYDVKM. J lost 3 bases, V lost 6 bases, and 8 bases had no gene match. This CDR3 comprises 15 residues. CDR3 region: CASSSPTGGDTEAFF. CDR3 DNA: TGTGCCAGCAGCTCCCCGACAGGGGGGGACACTGAAGCTTTCTTT.

The chain joins TRBV9 to TRBJ1-1; no firm D call. Germline CDR1 is SGDLS and CDR2 is YYNGEE. This CDR3 has 15 residues. The V end lost 0 bases, the J end lost 1 base, and 10 bases lay between the germline ends. As DNA, the CDR3 is TGTGCCAGCAGCGTAGAGAGCAGGCCGAACACTGAAGCTTTCTTT. It is translated as CASSVESRPNTEAFF. The full variable domain, completed using reference TRBV9 and TRBJ1-1, is DSGVTQTPKHLITATGQRVTLRCSPRSGDLSVYWYQQSLDQGLQFLIQYYNGEERAKGNILERFSAQQFPDLHSELNLSSLELGDSALYFCASSVESRPNTEAFFGQGTRLTVV.

V usage is TRBV28 and J usage is TRBJ1-5, with 7 nucleotides matching TRBD1. J lost 5 bases, V lost 6 bases, and 7 bases had no gene match. This CDR3 is built from 14 residues. CDR1 and CDR2 from the germline V gene are MDHEN and SYDVKM. The CDR3 nucleotides read TGTGCCAGCAGCCCGGACAGGTCTTATCAGCCCCAGCATTTT. Its protein product is CASSPDRSYQPQHF.

The chain uses TRBV2 and TRBJ2-2; a weak D match, TRBD1 (5 bases). The CDR3 covers 17 residues. Trimming shortened V by 3 bases and J by 2 bases, and 16 bases separated the two germline ends. Germline V gives CDR1 SNHLY, CDR2 FYNNEI. CDR3 region: CASSDVFQGINTGELFF. In DNA form, the CDR3 reads TGTGCCAGCAGTGACGTCTTCCAGGGTATTAACACCGGGGAGCTGTTTTTT.

This clone was seen more than once but under ten times. The chain joins TRBV23-1 to TRBJ2-7; 7 nucleotides agree with TRBD1. TRBV23-1 is labeled an ORF, and its function is uncertain. This CDR3 comprises 15 residues. V trimming: 4 bases; J trimming: 0 bases; junction bases outside the gene matches: 6. The CDR3 DNA reads as TGCGCCAGCAGTCCCCCGGACAGGAGCTCCTACGAGCAGTACTTC. The encoded protein is CASSPPDRSSYEQYF.

The rearrangement joins TRBV5-4 to TRBJ2-5; possible D gene TRBD2, 6 bases. The germline V gene has CDR1 SGHNT and CDR2 YYREEE (reference sequence). V lost 4 bases and J 5 bases, leaving 15 bases between the germline ends. The CDR3 runs to 14 residues. The DNA of the CDR3 is TGTGCCAGCAGCCCCCCCGGAGGGTGGGAGACCCAGTACTTC. It yields the protein CASSPPGGWETQYF.

The genes are TRBV27 and TRBJ1-6; D unclear. Germline V CDR1 and CDR2: MNHEY, SMNVEV (reference sequence). This CDR3 is 13 amino acids long. V was clipped by 2 bases and J by 12 bases, with 11 bases between them. The CDR3 region has the DNA TGTGCCAGCAGTTTAGGCAGGTTCCAACCCCTCCACTTT. Translating it yields CASSLGRFQPLHF.

This chain connects TRBV5-4 to TRBJ2-5; 11 bases agree with TRBD2. V shed 3 bases, J shed 0 bases, and the junction held 1 base outside the gene matches. Germline V gene lookup returns CDR1 SGHNT and CDR2 YYREEE (reference sequence). This CDR3 has 15 amino acids. The CDR3 coding sequence is TGTGCCAGCAGCTGGACTAGCGGGCACCAAGAGACCCAGTACTTC. This encodes CASSWTSGHQETQYF.

V is TRBV7-6 and J is TRBJ2-2, with D possibly being TRBD1 (6 bases). The length of the CDR3 is 13 residues. V was cut by 6 bases and J by 8 bases, with 13 bases left in between. CDR1 is SGHVS, CDR2 FNYEAQ, per germline. The CDR3 DNA reads TGTGCCAGCAGTCCAACGAGGGGGGGGGAGCTGTTTTTT. Its protein is CASSPTRGGELFF.

The rearrangement joins TRBV4-2 to TRBJ2-7; unclear D gene. This CDR3 is 13 amino acids long. Trimming shortened V by 0 bases and J by 1 base, and 4 bases separated the two germline ends. CDR1 LGHNA and CDR2 YNFKEQ come from the germline V gene. The CDR3 region is CASSQETSYEQYF. The CDR3 DNA reads TGTGCCAGCAGCCAAGAGACATCCTACGAGCAGTACTTC.